What follows are 5 T cell receptor beta chains derived from one specimen sequenced in a study of blood T cell repertoires in COVID-19. TCRdb keeps only in-frame clones here, not all; method: immunoSEQ multiplex PCR. The data hold roughly 320,000 clones, with approximately 90% observed a single time. Material for sequencing was peripheral blood. These receptors were obtained from a woman between 45 and 60 years old with COVID-19, enrolled during active disease.

The chain combines TRBV19 with TRBJ1-5; the D is unclear. Trimming shortened V by 0 bases and J by 1 base, and 13 bases separated the two germline ends. The germline V gene encodes CDR1 LNHDA and CDR2 SQIVND (reference sequence). This CDR3 spans 17 amino acids. CDR3 coding DNA: TGTGCCAGTAGTATAGATTCGGAGGTGAGGAGCAATCAGCCCCAGCATTTT. This sequence encodes CASSIDSEVRSNQPQHF.

This chain links TRBV28 with TRBJ1-6, with TRBD1 identical over 8 bases. CDR1 MDHEN and CDR2 SYDVKM come from the germline V gene. The CDR3 covers 15 residues. The V and J ends lost 10 bases and 0 bases, in that order; junction bases with no gene match: 5. The CDR3 sequence: CATRTGSSYNSPLHF. As DNA, the CDR3 is TGTGCCACCCGGACAGGGAGCTCCTATAATTCACCCCTCCACTTT.

V is TRBV12-3 or TRBV12-4 and J is TRBJ2-3, with D possibly TRBD1 on 5 matching bases. The CDR3 has 13 residues. Trimming removed 6 bases from V and 6 bases from J, with 13 bases in between. The CDR3 region is CASRLGQIDTQYF. The CDR3 nucleotides read TGTGCCAGCAGGCTCGGACAAATTGATACGCAGTATTTT.

Note on this clone: One end of the junction varies from germline; a read error may be responsible. V gene TRBV7-7 combines with J gene TRBJ2-1; 11 bases fit TRBD2. CDR3 length: 16 residues. Germline-derived CDR1 and CDR2 are SSHAT and FNYEAQ (reference sequence). CDR3 amino acids: CASSLRLAGMGNEQFF. As DNA, the CDR3 is TGTGCTAGCAGCTTAAGACTAGCGGGAATGGGGAATGAGCAGTTCTTC.

This rearrangement joins TRBV5-4 to TRBJ2-7, with TRBD1 as a possible D gene (6 bases). The germline gives CDR1 SGHNT, CDR2 YYREEE (reference sequence). Trimming pared 5 bases from V and 2 bases from J, leaving 14 bases between. The CDR3 is 14 residues long. CDR3 region: CASSYRTEAYEQYF. The CDR3 nucleotides are TGTGCCAGCAGTTATAGGACAGAAGCCTACGAGCAGTACTTC.